This TCR beta chain appears in the sequencing data of a study of cytomegalovirus exposure and HLA in healthy donors. Profiled with immunoSEQ multiplex PCR; TCRdb holds only in-frame clones, not every one. The sample has tens of thousands of clones, more than 70% seen once. Germline V gene sequence: CDR1 SGHRS, CDR2 YFSETQ. This CDR3 has 13 residues. This chain uses TRBV5-1 with TRBJ2-5, with D possibly matching TRBD2 (6 bases). Near its end, the DNA agrees better with TRBJ2-7, so the J call may be wrong. The sequence was obtained from a woman aged 18-29 years in good health and CMV-seronegative. The sequenced sample was PBMCs. CDR3 sequence (DNA): TGCGCCAGCAAGGAGGGACGGTTCTACGAGCAGTACTTC. Its translation is CASKEGRFYEQYF.